The next 8 T cell receptor beta chains were all read from a single sample in a study of tumor-infiltrating lymphocytes in localized non-small cell lung cancer. This table comes from immunoSEQ multiplex PCR, and its TCRdb copy is limited to in-frame clones, with some not included. The repertoire holds about 8,900 clones, 65% to 70% seen once, with about a tenth in the top ten. The specimen sequenced was uninvolved lung tissue not adjacent to the tumor. The receptors stem from a human donor with non-small cell lung cancer.

The chain carries TRBV7-2 and TRBJ2-5; D unresolved. The CDR3 spans 14 residues. Germline V gene sequence: CDR1 SGHTA, CDR2 FQGNSA. V was cut by 5 bases and J by 1 base, with 11 bases left in between. CDR3 in DNA: TGTGCCAGCAGCCAAAGACTGAGCCAAGAGACCCAGTACTTC. As protein: CASSQRLSQETQYF.

Here the CDR3 reads CASSQEGGRADGYTF. CDR3 bases: TGCGCCAGCAGCCAAGAGGGGGGCAGGGCGGATGGCTACACCTTC. The rearrangement links TRBV4-3 to TRBJ1-2; maybe TRBD1 (6 bases). Germline CDR1 reads LGHNA; CDR2 reads YSLEER. This CDR3 has 15 amino acids. Deletions cut 0 bases from V and 6 bases from J, with 14 bases between.

The chain recombines TRBV20-1 with TRBJ2-1, with D uncertain. This CDR3 comprises 10 residues. The V end was cut by 1 base, the J end by 10 bases, with 5 bases between. The germline V gene has CDR1 DFQATT and CDR2 SNEGSKA (reference sequence). DNA for the CDR3: TGCAGTGCTAGAGGGGTCGAGCAGTTCTTC. This encodes CSARGVEQFF.

The rearrangement uses TRBV6-6 and TRBJ1-5; no clear D. This CDR3 comprises 11 residues. Trimming took 5 bases from V and 9 from J, leaving 8 bases between them. Germline CDR1 MNHNY, CDR2 SVGAGI (reference sequence). CDR3 in amino acids: CASSSERPQHF. CDR3 DNA sequence: TGTGCCAGCAGTAGCGAAAGGCCCCAGCATTTT.

This clone was seen just once. V gene TRBV30 combines with J gene TRBJ1-2; 8 bases fit TRBD1. This CDR3 spans 13 amino acids. The germline gives CDR1 GTSNPN, CDR2 SVGIG (reference sequence). Germline trimming cut 2 bases from V and 8 bases from J; bases unmatched to any gene: 7. The CDR3 loop is CAWSPGGKGGYTF. The DNA for the CDR3 is TGTGCCTGGAGTCCAGGGGGCAAAGGCGGCTACACCTTC. Looking up the rest from reference TRBV30 and TRBJ1-2 gives the full variable domain: SQTIHQWPATLVQPVGSPLSLECTVEGTSNPNLYWYRQAAGRGLQLLFYSVGIGQISSEVPQNLSASRPQDRQFILSSKKLLLSDSGFYLCAWSPGGKGGYTFGSGTRLTVV.

The V and J genes are TRBV7-2 and TRBJ1-4; maybe TRBD1 (5 bases). V was cut by 3 bases and J by 0 bases, with 17 bases left in between. Per the germline V gene, CDR1 is SGHTA and CDR2 is FQGNSA. The CDR3 runs 18 residues. The CDR3 spells CASSLRQLDRATNEKLFF. The CDR3 DNA sequence: TGTGCCAGCAGCTTGCGACAACTCGACAGAGCAACTAATGAAAAACTGTTTTTT.

The chain carries TRBV7-2 and TRBJ2-7, with TRBD1 matching over 9 bases. J was trimmed by 5 bases and V by 5 bases; bases with no gene match: 7. Germline V gene lookup returns CDR1 SGHTA and CDR2 FQGNSA. This CDR3 region has 14 residues. The CDR3 protein is CASSVRQGGNEQYF. CDR3 sequence (DNA): TGTGCCAGCAGCGTCCGACAGGGGGGTAACGAGCAGTACTTC.

This clone was observed a handful of times. The chain uses TRBV10-3 and TRBJ1-1; the D gene is possibly TRBD1 (6 bases). Germline V CDR1 and CDR2: ENHRY, SYGVKD. The V and J ends lost 4 bases and 5 bases respectively, with 11 bases between them. The CDR3 runs 13 residues. The CDR3 DNA follows: TGTGCCATCAGTGTAGGGGGAAGGACTGAAGCTTTCTTT. Translated, it gives CAISVGGRTEAFF.